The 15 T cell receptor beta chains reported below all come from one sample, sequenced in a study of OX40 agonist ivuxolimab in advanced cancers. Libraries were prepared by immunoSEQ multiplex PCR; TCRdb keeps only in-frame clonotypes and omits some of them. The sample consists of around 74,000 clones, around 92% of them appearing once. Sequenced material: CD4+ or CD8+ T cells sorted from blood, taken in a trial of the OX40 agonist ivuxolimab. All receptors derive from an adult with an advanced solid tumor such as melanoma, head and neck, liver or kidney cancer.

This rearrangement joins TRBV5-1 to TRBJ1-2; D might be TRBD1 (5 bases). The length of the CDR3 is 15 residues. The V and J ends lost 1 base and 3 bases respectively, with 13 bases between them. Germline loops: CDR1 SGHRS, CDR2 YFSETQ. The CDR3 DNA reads TGCGCCAGCAGCTTGTCTGCAGGGACTGACTATGGCTACACCTTC. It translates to CASSLSAGTDYGYTF.

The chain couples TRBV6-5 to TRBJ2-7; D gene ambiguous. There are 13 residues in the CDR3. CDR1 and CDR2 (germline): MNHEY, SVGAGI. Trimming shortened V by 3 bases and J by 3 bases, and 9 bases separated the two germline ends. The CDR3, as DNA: TGTGCCAGCAGTTATGGACGGTACTACGAGCAGTACTTC. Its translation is CASSYGRYYEQYF.

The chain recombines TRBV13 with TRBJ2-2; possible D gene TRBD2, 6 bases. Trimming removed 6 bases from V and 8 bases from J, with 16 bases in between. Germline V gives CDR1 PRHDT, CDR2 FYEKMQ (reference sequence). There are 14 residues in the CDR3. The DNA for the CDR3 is TGTGCCAGCAGGGCGGCCGGGGGTGTAGGGGAGCTGTTTTTT. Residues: CASRAAGGVGELFF.

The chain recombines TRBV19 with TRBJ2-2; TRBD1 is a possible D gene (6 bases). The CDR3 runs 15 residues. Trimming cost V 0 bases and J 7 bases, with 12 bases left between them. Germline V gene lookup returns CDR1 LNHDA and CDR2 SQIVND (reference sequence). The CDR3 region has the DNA TGTGCCAGTAGTATAGAGGCAGGGGAGAACGGGGAGCTGTTTTTT. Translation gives CASSIEAGENGELFF. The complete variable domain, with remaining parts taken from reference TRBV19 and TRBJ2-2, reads DGGITQSPKYLFRKEGQNVTLSCEQNLNHDAMYWYRQDPGQGLRLIYYSQIVNDFQKGDIAEGYSVSREKKESFPLTVTSAQKNPTAFYLCASSIEAGENGELFFGEGSRLTVL.

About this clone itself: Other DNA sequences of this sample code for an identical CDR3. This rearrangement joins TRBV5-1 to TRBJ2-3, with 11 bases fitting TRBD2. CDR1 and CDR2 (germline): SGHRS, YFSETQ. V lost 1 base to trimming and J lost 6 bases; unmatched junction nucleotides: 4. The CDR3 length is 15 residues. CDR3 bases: TGCGCCAGCAGCTTGTTAGCGGGAGGGCCGGATACGCAGTATTTT. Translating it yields CASSLLAGGPDTQYF.

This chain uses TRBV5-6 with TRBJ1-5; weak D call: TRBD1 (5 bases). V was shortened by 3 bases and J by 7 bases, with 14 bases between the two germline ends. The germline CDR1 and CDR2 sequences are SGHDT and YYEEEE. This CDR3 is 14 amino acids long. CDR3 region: CASSYQGGEQPQHF. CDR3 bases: TGTGCCAGCAGCTACCAGGGAGGAGAACAGCCCCAGCATTTT.

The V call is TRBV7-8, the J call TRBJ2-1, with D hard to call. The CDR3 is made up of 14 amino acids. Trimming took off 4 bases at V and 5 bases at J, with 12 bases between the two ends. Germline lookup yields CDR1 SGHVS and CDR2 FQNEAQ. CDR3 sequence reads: CASSWEGGNNEQFF. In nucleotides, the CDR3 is TGTGCCAGCAGCTGGGAAGGCGGAAACAATGAGCAGTTCTTC.

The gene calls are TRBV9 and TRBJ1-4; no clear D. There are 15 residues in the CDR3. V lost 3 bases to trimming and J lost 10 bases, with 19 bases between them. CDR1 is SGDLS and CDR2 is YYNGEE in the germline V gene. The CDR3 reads CASSGGPGLGSKLFF. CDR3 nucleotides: TGTGCCAGCAGCGGCGGCCCTGGACTTGGCTCAAAACTGTTTTTT.

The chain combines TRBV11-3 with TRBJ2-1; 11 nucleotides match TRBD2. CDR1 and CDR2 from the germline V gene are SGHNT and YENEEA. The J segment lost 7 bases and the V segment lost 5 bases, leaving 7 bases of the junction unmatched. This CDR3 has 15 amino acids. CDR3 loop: CASSPWVAGGNEQFF. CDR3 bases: TGTGCCAGCAGCCCGTGGGTAGCGGGAGGGAATGAGCAGTTCTTC.

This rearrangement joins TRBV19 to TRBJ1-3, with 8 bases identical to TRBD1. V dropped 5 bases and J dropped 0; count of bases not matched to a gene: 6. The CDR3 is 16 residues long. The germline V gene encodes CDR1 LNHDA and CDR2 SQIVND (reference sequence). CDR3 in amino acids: CASSDPGQVSGNTIYF. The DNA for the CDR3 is TGTGCCAGTAGTGATCCGGGACAGGTCTCTGGAAACACCATATATTTT.

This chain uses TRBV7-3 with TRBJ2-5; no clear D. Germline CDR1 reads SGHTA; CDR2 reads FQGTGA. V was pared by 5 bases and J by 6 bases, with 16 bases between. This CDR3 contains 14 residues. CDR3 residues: CASSQGPLVKTQYF. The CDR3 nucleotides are TGTGCCAGCAGCCAAGGACCGCTGGTGAAGACCCAGTACTTC.

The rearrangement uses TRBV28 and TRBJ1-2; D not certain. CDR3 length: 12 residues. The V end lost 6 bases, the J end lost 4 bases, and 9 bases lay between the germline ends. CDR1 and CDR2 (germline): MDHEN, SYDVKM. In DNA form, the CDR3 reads TGTGCCAGCAGGCGCGGCTCCTATGGCTACACCTTC. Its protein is CASRRGSYGYTF.

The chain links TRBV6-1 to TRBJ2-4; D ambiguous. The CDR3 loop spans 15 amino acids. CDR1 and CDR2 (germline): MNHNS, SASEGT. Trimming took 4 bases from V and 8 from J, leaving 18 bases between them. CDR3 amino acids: CASSVGPETKDIQYF. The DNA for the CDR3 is TGTGCCAGCAGTGTGGGTCCCGAGACGAAGGACATTCAGTACTTC.

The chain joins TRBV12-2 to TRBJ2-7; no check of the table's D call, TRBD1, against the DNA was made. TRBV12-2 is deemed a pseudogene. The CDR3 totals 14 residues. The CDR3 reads CASRFRDRGNEQYF. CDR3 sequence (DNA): TGTGCAAGTCGCTTCCGGGACAGGGGTAACGAGCAGTACTTC.

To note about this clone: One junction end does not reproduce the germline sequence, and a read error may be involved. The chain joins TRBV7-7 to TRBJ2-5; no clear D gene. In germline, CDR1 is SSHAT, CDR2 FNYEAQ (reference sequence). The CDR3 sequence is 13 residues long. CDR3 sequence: CASSFDKSETQYF. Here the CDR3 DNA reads TGTGCTAGCAGCTTCGACAAGAGTGAGACCCAGTACTTC.